Shown below are 28 T cell receptor beta chains from a single sample sequenced in a study of shared clonotypes between healthy human individuals. TCRdb keeps only in-frame clones here, not all; method: immunoSEQ multiplex PCR. The profile shows about 1,500,000 clones, more than 95% of them singletons. Sequencing was performed on naive CD4+ T cells sorted from blood. This sample's subset: CD45RA+ positively selected. These receptors all stem from a man aged 30-40 years in good health.

The rearrangement joins TRBV14 to TRBJ2-7, with TRBD2 matching 9 bases. The CDR3 has 15 residues. Unmatched junction bases numbered 4, after V lost 4 bases and J lost 0 bases. In germline, CDR1 is SGHDN, CDR2 FVKESK. DNA of the CDR3: TGTGCCAGCAGCCCAAGCGGGGGGTCCTCCTACGAGCAGTACTTC. It translates to CASSPSGGSSYEQYF.

This clone was detected once. The chain carries TRBV21-1 and TRBJ2-7; the table assigns TRBD1, which was not confirmed against the DNA. TRBV21-1 is annotated as a pseudogene. The CDR3 loop spans 15 amino acids. The CDR3 loop reads CASSQVGTGKYEQYF. The CDR3 DNA is TGTGCCAGCAGCCAAGTCGGGACAGGCAAATACGAGCAGTACTTC.

J is TRBJ1-1 and V is TRBV19; maybe TRBD1 (5 bases). CDR3 length: 13 residues. CDR1 and CDR2 from the germline V gene are LNHDA and SQIVND (reference sequence). Trimming shortened V by 7 bases and J by 3 bases, and 12 bases separated the two germline ends. The CDR3 DNA reads as TGTGCCAGTATTCCGGGCAGGGACACTGAAGCTTTCTTT. Amino acids: CASIPGRDTEAFF.

The chain is built from TRBV10-3 and TRBJ1-2; D is unresolved. This CDR3 has 16 residues. The V gene lost 0 bases and the J gene lost 4 bases, with 15 bases spanning the gap. Germline V gene lookup returns CDR1 ENHRY and CDR2 SYGVKD. The CDR3 DNA is TGTGCCATCAGTGAGTCGATAGCAGGAATGGTCTATGGCTACACCTTC. Translation: CAISESIAGMVYGYTF.

The chain links TRBV19 to TRBJ2-7, with TRBD2 matching 11 bases. The CDR3 contains 16 residues. The germline V gene encodes CDR1 LNHDA and CDR2 SQIVND (reference sequence). The trim removed 3 bases at V and 3 bases at J, leaving 7 bases unmatched. The CDR3 nucleotides read TGTGCCAGTAGTATCTTAGCGGGAGGGCCTCTCTACGAGCAGTACTTC. Its protein product is CASSILAGGPLYEQYF.

The V gene is TRBV14, the J gene TRBJ2-4; maybe TRBD2 (6 bases). Germline V CDR1 and CDR2: SGHDN, FVKESK. The CDR3 length is 18 residues. The ends were cut back, 5 bases at V and 0 bases at J, with 20 bases in the middle. CDR3 coding DNA: TGTGCCAGCAGCGTCGGGGGAGCAAACAAAGTAGCCAAAAACATTCAGTACTTC. It codes for CASSVGGANKVAKNIQYF.

The gene calls are TRBV18 and TRBJ2-7; D uncertain. There are 14 residues in the CDR3. Looked up from germline, CDR1 is KGHSH and CDR2 is LQKENI. V dropped 3 bases and J dropped 3 bases, with 12 bases sitting between them. CDR3: CASSPASYSYEQYF. The CDR3 nucleotides are TGTGCCAGCTCACCCGCCAGTTACAGCTACGAGCAGTACTTC.

The rearrangement links TRBV9 to TRBJ2-5, with 7 bases matching TRBD1. CDR3 size: 16 residues. Unmatched junction bases numbered 10, after V lost 2 bases and J lost 3 bases. Germline values: CDR1 SGDLS, CDR2 YYNGEE. CDR3 in DNA: TGTGCCAGCAGCGTCCAGACAGGGTGGGAGAAAGAGACCCAGTACTTC. This gives the protein CASSVQTGWEKETQYF.

The chain joins TRBV18 to TRBJ2-5; TRBD1 aligns across 9 bases. The ends lost 4 bases at V and 2 bases at J; junction bases unmatched: 5. Germline CDR1 and CDR2: KGHSH and LQKENI. There are 15 residues in the CDR3. The CDR3 coding sequence is TGTGCCAGCTCACGTACAGGGGGCGTTCAAGAGACCCAGTACTTC. Translated: CASSRTGGVQETQYF.

The chain's CDR3 is CASQRTSGTGELFF. In nucleotides, the CDR3 is TGTGCCAGCCAGAGGACTAGCGGCACCGGGGAGCTGTTTTTT. The chain carries TRBV7-9 and TRBJ2-2; 10 bases are a match to TRBD2. The V gene end was trimmed by 8 bases and the J gene end by 4 bases; junction bases not matched to a gene: 4. CDR3 length: 14 amino acids. Germline CDR1 reads SEHNR; CDR2 reads FQNEAQ (reference sequence). Full variable domain (rest looked up from reference TRBV7-9 and TRBJ2-2): DTGVSQNPRHKITKRGQNVTFRCDPISEHNRLYWYRQTLGQGPEFLTYFQNEAQLEKSRLLSDRFSAERPKGSFSTLEIQRTEQGDSAMYLCASQRTSGTGELFFGEGSRLTVL.

V usage is TRBV6-4 and J usage is TRBJ2-3; D gene ambiguous. In germline, CDR1 is MRHNA, CDR2 SNTAGT. Trimming left V 0 bases short and J 6 bases short, with 4 bases between. The CDR3 is made up of 12 amino acids. DNA for the CDR3: TGTGCCAGCAGTGACTCGATGGATACGCAGTATTTT. Translated: CASSDSMDTQYF.

The gene calls are TRBV28 and TRBJ1-4, with 8 bases aligning to TRBD1. Trimming at V came to 3 bases and at J to 8 bases, leaving 8 bases not matched to a gene. The length of the CDR3 is 15 residues. Germline lookup yields CDR1 MDHEN and CDR2 SYDVKM. Written as DNA, the CDR3 is TGTGCCAGCAGTTTGCCCCAGGGGGCTGGAGAAAAACTGTTTTTT. Translation gives CASSLPQGAGEKLFF.

Here the CDR3 reads CASSSFSGSNEQFF. The CDR3 DNA sequence: TGTGCCAGCAGCTCTTTTTCCGGGTCCAATGAGCAGTTCTTC. The chain is built from TRBV5-5 and TRBJ2-1; D is unresolved. The CDR3 consists of 14 residues. Trimming stripped 3 bases from V and 6 bases from J, with 13 bases between. Looked up from germline, CDR1 is SGHKS and CDR2 is YYEKEE (reference sequence).

The chain has TRBV2 and TRBJ2-5; D is uncertain. There are 10 residues in the CDR3. CDR1 and CDR2 from the germline V gene are SNHLY and FYNNEI. Trimming pared 6 bases from V and 8 bases from J, leaving 7 bases between. The CDR3 loop is CASRQSTQYF. CDR3 bases: TGTGCCAGCAGGCAAAGCACCCAGTACTTC.

The rearrangement uses TRBV5-6 and TRBJ2-1; weak D call: TRBD2 (6 bases). The CDR3 covers 15 residues. Germline assignment: CDR1 SGHDT and CDR2 YYEEEE. V was cut by 2 bases and J by 5 bases, with 14 bases left in between. The CDR3 DNA follows: TGTGCCAGCAGCTTCCGAGGTAGCGGACACAATGAGCAGTTCTTC. Translation: CASSFRGSGHNEQFF. Full variable domain (outside the CDR3, taken from reference TRBV5-6 and TRBJ2-1): DAGVTQSPTHLIKTRGQQVTLRCSPKSGHDTVSWYQQALGQGPQFIFQYYEEEERQRGNFPDRFSGHQFPNYSSELNVNALLLGDSALYLCASSFRGSGHNEQFFGPGTRLTVL.

The CDR3 loop reads CASSLDGRSGSLTDTQYF. CDR3 in DNA: TGCGCCAGCAGCTTGGACGGGAGGAGCGGGAGCTTGACAGATACGCAGTATTTT. The rearrangement joins TRBV5-1 to TRBJ2-3; 8 nucleotides line up with TRBD2. CDR1 and CDR2 (germline): SGHRS, YFSETQ. V was clipped by 0 bases and J by 3 bases; unmatched bases: 12. The CDR3 has 18 amino acids.

This clone appeared once. In DNA form, the CDR3 reads TGTGCCAGCTCACTGGGACAATACCAAGAGACCCAGTACTTC. The encoded protein is CASSLGQYQETQYF. The genes are TRBV18 and TRBJ2-5, with D tentatively TRBD1 (6 bases). Germline V gene sequence: CDR1 KGHSH, CDR2 LQKENI. V lost 4 bases to trimming and J lost 0 bases, with 9 bases between them. The CDR3 contains 14 residues.

CDR3 bases: TGTGCCTGGAGTCCCGAAGGATTCGAGACCCAGTACTTC. Amino acid sequence: CAWSPEGFETQYF. The chain carries TRBV30 and TRBJ2-5; D uncertain. The CDR3 has 13 amino acids. V dropped 2 bases and J dropped 5 bases, with 12 bases sitting between them. Looked up from germline, CDR1 is GTSNPN and CDR2 is SVGIG (reference sequence).

The chain combines TRBV7-9 with TRBJ2-1, with 11 nucleotides matching TRBD2. Germline CDR1 and CDR2: SEHNR and FQNEAQ (reference sequence). CDR3 length: 15 residues. V lost 5 bases to trimming and J lost 7 bases; unmatched junction nucleotides: 7. CDR3 coding DNA: TGTGCCAGCAGCCAAGGGACTAGCGGTTTTAATGAGCAGTTCTTC. Translating gives CASSQGTSGFNEQFF.

The gene calls are TRBV9 and TRBJ2-3, with D possibly TRBD2 on 5 matching bases. The ends were cut back, 4 bases at V and 0 bases at J, with 15 bases in the middle. Germline V gene sequence: CDR1 SGDLS, CDR2 YYNGEE. The CDR3 consists of 16 residues. The CDR3 here is CASSKGAVTSTDTQYF. CDR3 nucleotide sequence: TGTGCCAGCAGCAAAGGAGCGGTTACTAGCACAGATACGCAGTATTTT.

The V and J genes are TRBV9 and TRBJ2-7, with D tentatively TRBD2 (5 bases). CDR1 and CDR2 from the germline V gene are SGDLS and YYNGEE. Between the trimmed V and J ends, which lost 4 bases and 7 bases, there was a span of 15 bases. CDR3 length: 13 amino acids. CDR3 sequence reads: CASSPSGGWEQYF. The CDR3 DNA reads as TGTGCCAGCAGCCCCTCAGGAGGCTGGGAGCAGTACTTC. The whole variable domain, filled in from reference TRBV9 and TRBJ2-7, reads DSGVTQTPKHLITATGQRVTLRCSPRSGDLSVYWYQQSLDQGLQFLIQYYNGEERAKGNILERFSAQQFPDLHSELNLSSLELGDSALYFCASSPSGGWEQYFGPGTRLTVT.

The V and J genes are TRBV6-6 and TRBJ2-1, with 8 positions matching TRBD2. The junction had 5 bases not matched to a gene; V was cut back by 0 bases and J by 4 bases. The CDR3 has 16 amino acids. Germline loops: CDR1 MNHNY, CDR2 SVGAGI (reference sequence). CDR3 sequence reads: CASSYSSGNQYNEQFF. CDR3 bases: TGTGCCAGCAGTTACTCTAGCGGGAACCAATACAATGAGCAGTTCTTC.

This chain links TRBV7-9 with TRBJ2-7; TRBD1 agrees at 9 bases. Germline CDR1 and CDR2: SEHNR and FQNEAQ (reference sequence). CDR3 length equals 14 residues. J gave up 5 bases and V 1 base, and 3 bases lay outside the gene matches. The CDR3 loop is CASSLGTGVDEQYF. The DNA for the CDR3 is TGTGCCAGCAGCTTAGGGACAGGGGTGGACGAGCAGTACTTC.

The chain employs TRBV14 and TRBJ1-3, with D maybe TRBD1 (5 bases). CDR1 and CDR2 from the germline V gene are SGHDN and FVKESK. The CDR3 runs to 15 residues. V lost 4 bases and J lost 2, with 12 bases in between. The CDR3 is CASSRLGTTGNTIYF. For the CDR3, the DNA is TGTGCCAGCAGCCGGCTCGGGACGACTGGAAACACCATATATTTT.

This sequence joins TRBV21-1 and TRBJ2-5; TRBD2 was called by the table and not checked on the DNA. TRBV21-1 is marked as a pseudogene. This CDR3 comprises 12 residues. The CDR3 DNA reads TGTGCCAGCACCCGGAGTTTCGGGACCCAGTACTTC. As protein: CASTRSFGTQYF.

The chain joins TRBV30 to TRBJ2-7, with D possibly matching TRBD2 (6 bases). CDR1 is GTSNPN, CDR2 SVGIG, per germline (reference sequence). The germline V and J ends were trimmed by 7 bases and 0 bases, with 13 bases remaining between them. The CDR3 is 13 amino acids. The CDR3 DNA follows: TGTGCCTTAGGGACTCCAAGCTCCTACGAGCAGTACTTC. It translates to CALGTPSSYEQYF.

The chain joins TRBV10-3 to TRBJ1-1, with 7 bases lining up with TRBD1. The CDR3 runs 15 residues. Germline CDR1 is ENHRY and CDR2 is SYGVKD. V lost 2 bases to trimming and J lost 2 bases; unmatched junction nucleotides: 5. The CDR3 loop is CAISEADRANTEAFF. CDR3 bases: TGTGCCATCAGTGAGGCCGACAGGGCCAACACTGAAGCTTTCTTT.

Only one count was recorded for this clone. V is TRBV14 and J is TRBJ2-5; D not certain. Looked up from germline, CDR1 is SGHDN and CDR2 is FVKESK. Trimming removed 4 bases from V and 5 bases from J, with 17 bases in between. This CDR3 spans 15 amino acids. The CDR3 DNA sequence: TGTGCCAGCAGCCCGAATGTCATTTCTCGGGAGACCCAGTACTTC. Its protein is CASSPNVISRETQYF.